The 12 T cell receptor beta chains below were found in one sample sequenced in a study of T cells after yellow fever vaccination. Using its own MiXCR run on the 5' RACE reads, TCRdb lists one record per CDR3 protein. The profile shows about 230,000 distinct CDR3 sequences, 6.5% to 7.5% of them singletons. Sequencing was performed on CD4+ T cells sorted from PBMCs, taken on the day of the yellow fever booster vaccination. The receptors shown here come from a man aged 30 to 39 who received the YFV17D yellow fever vaccine.

This clonotype was seen only once. A much larger clone lies one base from this, so it may be a read error. V usage is TRBV9 and J usage is TRBJ2-7; D unclear. V dropped 6 bases and J dropped 6 bases, with 13 bases sitting between them. The germline V gene has CDR1 SGDLS and CDR2 YYNGEE. This CDR3 has 12 amino acids. CDR3 region: CASIKEAAEQYF. In DNA, the CDR3 is TGTGCCAGCATCAAAGAGGCAGCCGAGCAGTACTTC.

The chain carries TRBV20-1 and TRBJ2-5, with TRBD2 identical over 14 bases. CDR3 length equals 17 residues. The V gene's germline CDR1 is DFQATT and CDR2 SNEGSKA (reference sequence). DNA of the CDR3: TGCTGTGTTTTGCCGGGACTAGCGGGAGAGATCCAAGAGACCCAGTACTTC. Its protein is CCVLPGLAGEIQETQYF.

This clonotype was counted many times. V gene TRBV12-3 or TRBV12-4 combines with J gene TRBJ1-1; 9 bases map to TRBD1. V lost 10 bases, J lost 1 base, and 7 bases stayed unmatched. CDR3 size: 14 residues. CDR3 in amino acids: CATSSDRGNTEAFF. DNA of the CDR3: TGTGCCACCAGCTCGGACAGGGGGAACACTGAAGCTTTCTTT.

This clonotype was seen at least ten times. The chain joins TRBV11-2 to TRBJ2-7, with 15 bases fitting TRBD2. V gave up 3 bases and J gave up 6 bases; unmatched junction bases: 15. Germline assignment: CDR1 SGHAT and CDR2 FQNNGV. This CDR3 is 19 amino acids long. The CDR3 spells CASSLWTSGRARNYGEQYF. Written as DNA, the CDR3 is TGTGCCAGCAGCTTGTGGACTAGCGGGAGGGCCAGGAACTACGGCGAGCAGTACTTC.

This clonotype was counted a few times. J is TRBJ1-1 and V is TRBV5-1; D gene uncertain. This CDR3 contains 14 residues. Germline V gene data show CDR1 as SGHRS and CDR2 as YFSETQ. Trimming removed 4 bases at V and 6 bases at J, with 16 bases between. The CDR3 nucleotides are TGCGCCAGCAGCAAGAGGGAAGGGTTGGCTGAAGCTTTCTTT. Amino acids: CASSKREGLAEAFF. Using reference TRBV5-1 and TRBJ1-1 for the parts outside the CDR3, the full variable domain is KAGVTQTPRYLIKTRGQQVTLSCSPISGHRSVSWYQQTPGQGLQFLFEYFSETQRNKGNFPGRFSGRQFSNSRSEMNVSTLELGDSALYLCASSKREGLAEAFFGQGTRLTVV.

This clonotype has a handful of counts. The chain is built from TRBV10-2 and TRBJ2-5; D is ambiguous. Trimming removed 0 bases at V and 4 bases at J, with 18 bases between. The germline gives CDR1 WSHSY, CDR2 SAAADI. This CDR3 is built from 17 residues. The CDR3 protein is CASSESNVGSGSETQYF. Here the CDR3 DNA reads TGCGCCAGCAGTGAGTCGAATGTGGGTTCTGGTTCAGAGACCCAGTACTTC.

This clonotype was counted ten times or more. This chain joins TRBV10-3 and TRBJ2-6; the D gene is possibly TRBD2 (5 bases). Trimming left V 3 bases short and J 4 bases short, with 7 bases between. Looked up from germline, CDR1 is ENHRY and CDR2 is SYGVKD. The CDR3 runs to 14 residues. CDR3 protein: CAISDPGGANVLTF. In nucleotides, the CDR3 is TGTGCCATCAGTGATCCGGGAGGGGCCAACGTCCTGACTTTC.

This clonotype came up a few times. The rearrangement joins TRBV30 to TRBJ2-4; 7 bases are a match to TRBD1. Germline CDR1 reads GTSNPN; CDR2 reads SVGIG (reference sequence). V gave up 4 bases and J gave up 0 bases; unmatched junction bases: 6. The CDR3 has 15 amino acids. CDR3 region: CAWMNRGLAKNIQYF. CDR3 DNA sequence: TGTGCCTGGATGAACAGGGGCCTAGCCAAAAACATTCAGTACTTC. Together with reference TRBV30 and TRBJ2-4, the CDR3 gives the full variable domain: SQTIHQWPATLVQPVGSPLSLECTVEGTSNPNLYWYRQAAGRGLQLLFYSVGIGQISSEVPQNLSASRPQDRQFILSSKKLLLSDSGFYLCAWMNRGLAKNIQYFGAGTRLSVL.

The rearrangement links TRBV12-3 or TRBV12-4 to TRBJ2-2; D may be TRBD1 (6 bases). Trimming removed 3 bases from V and 8 bases from J, with 13 bases in between. This CDR3 comprises 14 residues. CDR3 in DNA: TGTGCCAGCAGTTTTTCCGCAGGGGCTGGGGAGCTGTTTTTT. Translated, it gives CASSFSAGAGELFF.

This clonotype was counted at least ten times. This sequence joins TRBV10-2 and TRBJ1-6; D is unresolved. Germline lookup yields CDR1 WSHSY and CDR2 SAAADI. The CDR3 has 11 residues. V lost 3 bases to trimming and J lost 13 bases, with 7 bases between them. CDR3 in amino acids: CASSDPAPLHF. CDR3 nucleotide sequence: TGCGCCAGCAGTGACCCGGCGCCCCTCCACTTT.

The table lists this clonotype with many counts. CDR3 coding DNA: TGCAGTGCTTCCAGGAGCAGGGGCGGGACAGATACGCAGTATTTT. Protein product: CSASRSRGGTDTQYF. The J gene is TRBJ2-3, the V gene TRBV20-1, with a weak D call TRBD1 (6 bases). This CDR3 spans 15 amino acids. Trimming took 5 bases from V and 3 from J, leaving 18 bases between them. Germline values: CDR1 DFQATT, CDR2 SNEGSKA (reference sequence).

This clonotype has more than one count but fewer than ten. This chain joins TRBV6-5 and TRBJ2-3; 12 nucleotides match TRBD2. The CDR3 has 17 residues. V lost 2 bases, J lost 4 bases, and 7 bases stayed unmatched. Germline V lookup: CDR1 MNHEY, CDR2 SVGAGI. The CDR3 DNA reads as TGTGCCAGCAGTTACCTTCCTCTAGCGGGAGGGCCAGATACGCAGTATTTT. Amino acids: CASSYLPLAGGPDTQYF.